This record concerns one TCR beta chain sequence. The antigen it recognizes is unknown. Qualities for individual bases were not recorded, and no much larger clone is one base off. Amplification of TCR beta CDR3 regions was carried out from RNA transcripts. For the first round of RT-PCR on the TCR CDR3, the HTBI primer set was used together with the Qiagen OneStep RT-PCR kit. Libraries were constructed in a second round of multiplex PCR, after which size selection and purification were performed. Paired-end sequencing of the libraries was performed with 100 bp reads on an Illumina HiSeq2000. The original pipeline was this. SOAPnuke was used to process the raw data, with reads discarded if the reads contained adapters or uncalled bases, had a mean Phred below 15, or lacked an exact constant-primer or identifier match. High-quality paired reads were merged using COPE v1.2.5, and each unique nucleotide sequence was defined as a clonotype. MiTCR v1.1 was used to align clonotypes to the IMGT TRBV, TRBD and TRBJ reference segments. The analysis was restricted to V-J combinations with a frequency above 0.0001, which together covered around 99% of the repertoires. A TCS score was defined as the ratio of F50 (clonal expansion) to E x V (chaos), with BLOSUM62-based TCRdist applied between CDR3 peptides within each V-J. Welch's t-statistics and random forest reduced 500 to 650 V-J features to roughly 13, which were used in a naive Bayes classifier (R e1071). TCRdb reran the public reads through fastp at Q25 and MiXCR, keeping productive beta chains. All rows with the same CDR3 protein become a single entry with the most common DNA and genes. The V and J calls and clone size come from TCRdb's table, not from the authors' own analysis. The sample records over 550,000 distinct CDR3 sequences, 16% of which are singletons. 15% to 20% of the sample is held by the ten biggest clonotypes.

Trimming takes 3 bases off V and 8 bases off J; junction bases not matched to a gene: 5. Counted from cysteine to phenylalanine, this CDR3 has 14 amino acids. The retained sequence is limited to the CDR3, 42 bases, with the frame set at the first base. The germline V gene (reference sequence) provides CDR1 DFQATT and CDR2 SNEGSKA. The data stem from a study of T cells in Graves' hyperthyroidism and ophthalmopathy (dated by TCRdb to about 2019). Looking at the study overall: Peripheral blood samples were taken at the time of initial diagnosis, prior to any treatment. A discovery cohort of about 95 patients, roughly 45 with Graves' ophthalmopathy and 55 to 60 with stable Graves' hyperthyroidism, was used to find distinguishing TCR V-J signatures. Prospective prediction of ophthalmopathy was tested in an independent validation cohort of approximately 18 hyperthyroidism patients and approximately 17 patients who later progressed to ophthalmopathy. The approximately 90 discovery patients were divided at random into training and test sets in a 7:3 ratio. The study also compared thyroid tissue and blood T-cell repertoires from roughly 6 Graves' hyperthyroidism patients. After sampling, hyperthyroidism patients received methimazole starting at 30 mg daily, and ophthalmopathy patients received high-dose intravenous methylprednisolone. The paper reports TCR Vbeta CDR3 sequencing of approximately 140 peripheral blood samples: 43 ophthalmopathy, under 80 hyperthyroidism and around 17 progressor patients.

Stable Graves' hyperthyroidism was defined as no progression to ophthalmopathy during 18 months of follow-up. The hyperthyroidism patients were between 18 and 65 years old and newly diagnosed, with a disease duration of less than 2 months. Patients with uncontrolled infections, other autoimmune diseases, pregnancy or lactation were excluded. Clinical symptoms, serum thyroxine and TRAb, thyroid ultrasound, and orbital computed tomography formed the basis for the diagnoses. Ficoll-Paque density gradient centrifugation was used to isolate PBMCs from about 10 ml of fresh peripheral blood. Total RNA was extracted with Trizol reagent, and quality was checked on an Agilent 2100 Bioanalyzer. General conclusions and limits of the study: A 13 V-J signature model separated ophthalmopathy from stable hyperthyroidism, with nearly 90% sensitivity and 81.08% specificity in cross-validation and 80%/75% in testing. During validation, the model predicted progression to ophthalmopathy a median of about 5.9 months ahead of onset, with just under 71% sensitivity and less than 85% specificity. Most expanded thyroid clonotypes (frequency above 0.001) were also detected in blood, suggesting blood repertoires may reflect thyroid immune responses. Sample size was not statistically predetermined, and blinding of investigators to group allocation was not performed.

This clonotype originated in a woman aged 18-35 years with Graves' hyperthyroidism. The V and J genes are TRBV20-1 and TRBJ1-6; TRBD1 agrees with 9 junctional bases. Sequencing was performed on blood. CDR3 reads: CSASPGQGHSPLHF. The nucleotide sequence is TGCAGTGCTAGTCCGGGACAGGGACATTCACCCCTCCACTTT.